A single sample gave rise to the 24 T cell receptor beta chains below, sequenced in a study of blood T cell repertoires in COVID-19. Measured with immunoSEQ multiplex PCR; TCRdb has only the in-frame clones, and not every one. The table shows about 70,000 clones, with roughly 77% occurring only once. Input material: peripheral blood. These receptors were obtained from a woman aged 70-85 years with acute or convalescent COVID-19.

V is TRBV6-5 and J is TRBJ1-6; unclear D gene. This CDR3 is built from 13 residues. Trimming took off 2 bases at V and 7 bases at J, with 6 bases between the two ends. Germline V gene lookup returns CDR1 MNHEY and CDR2 SVGAGI. The CDR3 region has the DNA TGTGCCAGCAGTTACCGACTCAATTCACCCCTCCACTTT. Translation: CASSYRLNSPLHF.

V gene TRBV23-1 combines with J gene TRBJ1-2; D ambiguous. Being an ORF, TRBV23-1 has a function that is uncertain. Between the trimmed V and J ends, which lost 4 bases and 5 bases, there was a span of 26 bases. This CDR3 has 18 amino acids. The CDR3 DNA follows: TGCGCCAGCAGTCGCCCTTGTGGAGGGAGGGCCTTACGGTATGGCTACACCTTC. It encodes CASSRPCGGRALRYGYTF.

The CDR3 spells CASSMEGDNEQFF. The CDR3 coding sequence is TGCGCCAGCAGCATGGAGGGGGACAATGAGCAGTTCTTC. The chain couples TRBV5-1 to TRBJ2-1; D might be TRBD1 or TRBD2, each matching 6 bases. Per germline, CDR1 SGHRS and CDR2 YFSETQ. The CDR3 consists of 13 residues. V dropped 4 bases and J dropped 5 bases, with 10 bases sitting between them.

This clone is a singleton in its sample. CDR3 DNA: TGTGCCTGGAGTCGACTAGCGGGAGGGCCCGGTATCGGGGAGCTGTTTTTT. It specifies CAWSRLAGGPGIGELFF. This sequence joins TRBV30 and TRBJ2-2; 14 nucleotides line up with TRBD2. Trimming took 2 bases from V and 7 from J; bases not matched to a gene: 9. This CDR3 comprises 17 residues. Germline loops: CDR1 GTSNPN, CDR2 SVGIG (reference sequence). Full variable domain (outside the CDR3, taken from reference TRBV30 and TRBJ2-2): SQTIHQWPATLVQPVGSPLSLECTVEGTSNPNLYWYRQAAGRGLQLLFYSVGIGQISSEVPQNLSASRPQDRQFILSSKKLLLSDSGFYLCAWSRLAGGPGIGELFFGEGSRLTVL.

This clone has only a few counts. The chain joins TRBV5-1 to TRBJ1-3; D uncertain. The germline gives CDR1 SGHRS, CDR2 YFSETQ. CDR3 length equals 14 residues. V was cut by 4 bases and J by 0 bases, with 8 bases left in between. CDR3 sequence: CASSIGPSGNTIYF. The DNA of the CDR3 is TGCGCCAGCAGCATTGGGCCCTCTGGAAACACCATATATTTT. Filled out from reference TRBV5-1 and TRBJ1-3, the complete variable domain reads KAGVTQTPRYLIKTRGQQVTLSCSPISGHRSVSWYQQTPGQGLQFLFEYFSETQRNKGNFPGRFSGRQFSNSRSEMNVSTLELGDSALYLCASSIGPSGNTIYFGEGSWLTVV.

The chain employs TRBV19 and TRBJ1-1; D is unclear. CDR1 and CDR2 from the germline V gene are LNHDA and SQIVND (reference sequence). Trimming pared 4 bases from V and 0 bases from J, leaving 12 bases between. The CDR3 loop spans 15 amino acids. CDR3 bases: TGTGCCAGTAGTAGTCCCCAGGCCCTGAACACTGAAGCTTTCTTT. Translation gives CASSSPQALNTEAFF.

J is TRBJ2-6 and V is TRBV6-1; no clear D gene. The CDR3 totals 16 residues. The ends were cut back, 4 bases at V and 1 base at J, with 11 bases in the middle. CDR1 is MNHNS, CDR2 SASEGT, per germline. DNA of the CDR3: TGTGCCAGCAGTGGCCCCAGTCAATCTGGGGCCAACGTCCTGACTTTC. This sequence encodes CASSGPSQSGANVLTF.

CDR3 sequence reads: CASSPAPQGARGYTF. In DNA, the CDR3 is TGTGCCAGCAGTCCGGCCCCACAGGGGGCGAGGGGCTACACCTTC. This sequence joins TRBV6-5 and TRBJ1-2; 9 bases fit TRBD1. Per germline, CDR1 MNHEY and CDR2 SVGAGI. This CDR3 spans 15 amino acids. Trimming cost V 5 bases and J 8 bases; bases outside gene matches: 12.

This clone was seen a single time. The chain combines TRBV6-5 with TRBJ1-4; a possible D gene is TRBD1 (6 bases). CDR3 size: 15 residues. CDR1 is MNHEY and CDR2 is SVGAGI in the germline V gene. The V gene lost 7 bases and the J gene lost 3 bases, with 15 bases spanning the gap. The CDR3 coding sequence is TGTGCCAGCAATCTCAGGGGTCCGGCTAATGAAAAACTGTTTTTT. Translation gives CASNLRGPANEKLFF.

The genes are TRBV3-1 (or the pseudogene TRBV3-2) and TRBJ2-7, with D tentatively TRBD2 (5 bases). The germline CDR1 and CDR2 sequences are LGHDT and YNNKEL (reference sequence). Trimming shortened V by 0 bases and J by 2 bases, and 11 bases separated the two germline ends. The CDR3 length is 15 residues. The CDR3, as DNA: TGTGCCAGCAGCCAAGATACGGACGGGACCTACGAGCAGTACTTC. Its protein product is CASSQDTDGTYEQYF.

This chain joins TRBV6-5 and TRBJ2-5, with D perhaps matching TRBD1 (5 bases). Germline V gene lookup returns CDR1 MNHEY and CDR2 SVGAGI. This CDR3 is 16 amino acids long. The germline V and J ends were trimmed by 1 base and 7 bases, with 19 bases remaining between them. CDR3 DNA: TGTGCCAGCAGTTACTTAGGAGTGCCGGACCAGGGGACCCAGTACTTC. It specifies CASSYLGVPDQGTQYF.

V and J are TRBV19 and TRBJ2-3, with D maybe TRBD2 (6 bases). This CDR3 is 14 amino acids long. Per germline, CDR1 LNHDA and CDR2 SQIVND (reference sequence). V lost 5 bases to trimming and J lost 5 bases, with 14 bases between them. The CDR3 reads CASSRPGVVDTQYF. The CDR3, as DNA: TGTGCCAGTAGTCGTCCGGGAGTGGTAGATACGCAGTATTTT. Looking up the rest from reference TRBV19 and TRBJ2-3 gives the full variable domain: DGGITQSPKYLFRKEGQNVTLSCEQNLNHDAMYWYRQDPGQGLRLIYYSQIVNDFQKGDIAEGYSVSREKKESFPLTVTSAQKNPTAFYLCASSRPGVVDTQYFGPGTRLTVL.

A single count supports this clone. This sequence joins TRBV10-3 and TRBJ2-5; TRBD2 agrees at 15 bases. CDR3 size: 19 residues. Trimming took 2 bases from V and 5 from J; bases not matched to a gene: 12. Germline V lookup: CDR1 ENHRY, CDR2 SYGVKD. The CDR3 is CAISETGDVGTSGRETQYF. CDR3 nucleotides: TGTGCCATCAGTGAGACAGGGGACGTCGGGACTAGCGGGAGGGAGACCCAGTACTTC.

The count of this clone is one. The gene calls are TRBV30 and TRBJ2-5; TRBD2 aligns across 8 bases. The CDR3 has 15 amino acids. Germline V CDR1 and CDR2: GTSNPN, SVGIG (reference sequence). The J segment lost 5 bases and the V segment lost 1 base, leaving 9 bases of the junction unmatched. CDR3 amino acids: CAWSGLAGGGETQYF. The CDR3, as DNA: TGTGCCTGGAGTGGATTGGCGGGGGGCGGGGAGACCCAGTACTTC. Together with reference TRBV30 and TRBJ2-5, the CDR3 gives the full variable domain: SQTIHQWPATLVQPVGSPLSLECTVEGTSNPNLYWYRQAAGRGLQLLFYSVGIGQISSEVPQNLSASRPQDRQFILSSKKLLLSDSGFYLCAWSGLAGGGETQYFGPGTRLLVL.

This clone showed up just a few times. This rearrangement joins TRBV4-2 to TRBJ1-6; 8 bases line up with TRBD1. Germline-derived CDR1 and CDR2 are LGHNA and YNFKEQ. With V trimmed by 1 base and J by 10 bases, 15 bases remained unmatched. The CDR3 runs 18 residues. Here the CDR3 reads CASSQADFMTGVGSPLHF. The DNA for the CDR3 is TGTGCCAGCAGCCAAGCGGATTTTATGACAGGGGTTGGGTCACCCCTCCACTTT.

The rearrangement joins TRBV27 to TRBJ2-7; D is possibly TRBD1 (5 bases). The CDR3 runs to 14 residues. Germline CDR1 reads MNHEY; CDR2 reads SMNVEV (reference sequence). V was shortened by 3 bases and J by 4 bases, with 13 bases between the two germline ends. The CDR3 here is CASSFRPTAYEQYF. DNA of the CDR3: TGTGCCAGCAGTTTCCGACCGACAGCATACGAGCAGTACTTC.

Remarks on this clone: In the same sample, other DNA sequences code for this CDR3. The chain has TRBV5-1 and TRBJ1-1; D is undetermined. Trimming took 0 bases from V and 1 from J, leaving 7 bases between them. The CDR3 has 14 amino acids. CDR1 is SGHRS, CDR2 YFSETQ, per germline. As DNA, the CDR3 is TGCGCCAGCAGCTTGGATACGGGGAACACTGAAGCTTTCTTT. It translates to CASSLDTGNTEAFF.

The V gene is TRBV30, the J gene TRBJ1-3; D is unclear. Deletions cut 8 bases from V and 0 bases from J, with 11 bases between. The CDR3 is made up of 13 amino acids. Per the germline V gene, CDR1 is GTSNPN and CDR2 is SVGIG (reference sequence). The CDR3 here is CALALSSGNTIYF. The CDR3 DNA is TGTGCCCTCGCCCTGAGCTCTGGAAACACCATATATTTT.

This chain joins TRBV6-2 or TRBV6-3 and TRBJ2-1; TRBD2 matches at 11 bases. V was clipped by 6 bases and J by 7 bases; unmatched bases: 8. The CDR3 is 15 residues long. Per germline, CDR1 MNHEY and CDR2 SVGEGT. The DNA for the CDR3 is TGTGCCAGCAGCCATACTAGCGGGAGTTTGAATGAGCAGTTCTTC. It translates to CASSHTSGSLNEQFF.

The gene calls are TRBV19 and TRBJ2-4; tentative D call: TRBD1 (6 bases). In germline, CDR1 is LNHDA, CDR2 SQIVND (reference sequence). This CDR3 has 17 residues. Trimming pared 1 base from V and 0 bases from J, leaving 13 bases between. CDR3 region: CASSIALTGLAKNIQYF. DNA of the CDR3: TGTGCCAGTAGTATAGCCCTCACAGGGCTAGCCAAAAACATTCAGTACTTC.

The V gene is TRBV19, the J gene TRBJ1-3; tentatively, D is TRBD1 (6 bases). CDR1 is LNHDA and CDR2 is SQIVND in the germline V gene (reference sequence). The CDR3 is made up of 15 amino acids. Trimming took off 5 bases at V and 0 bases at J, with 11 bases between the two ends. This chain's CDR3 is CASSLDRVSGNTIYF. The CDR3 nucleotides read TGTGCCAGTAGTCTGGACAGAGTCTCTGGAAACACCATATATTTT.

In this sample, this clone turned up once. The gene calls are TRBV19 and TRBJ2-1, with 13 nucleotides matching TRBD2. The CDR3 is 15 amino acids. From germline, CDR1 is LNHDA and CDR2 SQIVND (reference sequence). V was pared by 3 bases and J by 8 bases, with 4 bases of the junction left unmatched. The chain's CDR3 is CASSIVTSGRDEQFF. Here the CDR3 DNA reads TGTGCCAGTAGTATTGTAACTAGCGGGAGGGATGAGCAGTTCTTC.

The chain carries TRBV3-1 (or the pseudogene TRBV3-2) and TRBJ2-1; TRBD1 matches at 9 bases. Per the germline V gene, CDR1 is LGHDT and CDR2 is YNNKEL (reference sequence). CDR3 length: 17 residues. The V segment lost 4 bases and the J segment 7 bases; nucleotides outside the gene matches: 14. CDR3 residues: CASSPLWEGQGRNEQFF. The DNA of the CDR3 is TGTGCCAGCAGCCCCTTGTGGGAGGGACAGGGTCGGAATGAGCAGTTCTTC.

Here the CDR3 reads CASTPTGNYGYTF. CDR3 nucleotides: TGTGCCAGCACCCCAACAGGGAACTATGGCTACACCTTC. This sequence joins TRBV12-3 or TRBV12-4 and TRBJ1-2; D is perhaps TRBD1 (6 bases). This CDR3 comprises 13 residues. Trimming removed 7 bases from V and 2 bases from J, with 11 bases in between.